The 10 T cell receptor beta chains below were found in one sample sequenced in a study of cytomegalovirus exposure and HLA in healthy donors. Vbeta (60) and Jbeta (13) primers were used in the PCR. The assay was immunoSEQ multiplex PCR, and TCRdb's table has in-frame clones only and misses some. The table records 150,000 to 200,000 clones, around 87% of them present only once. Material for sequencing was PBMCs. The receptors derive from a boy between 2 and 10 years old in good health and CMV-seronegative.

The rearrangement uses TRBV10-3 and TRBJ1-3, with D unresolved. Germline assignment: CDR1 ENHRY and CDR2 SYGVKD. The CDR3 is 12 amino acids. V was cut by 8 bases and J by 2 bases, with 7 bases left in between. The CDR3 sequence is CAISRAGNTIYF. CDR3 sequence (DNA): TGTGCCATCTCACGGGCTGGAAACACCATATATTTT.

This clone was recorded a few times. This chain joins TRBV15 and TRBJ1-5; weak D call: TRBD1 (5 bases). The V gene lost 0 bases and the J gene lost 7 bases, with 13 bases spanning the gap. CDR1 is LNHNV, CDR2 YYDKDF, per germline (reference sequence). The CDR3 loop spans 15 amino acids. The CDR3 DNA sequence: TGTGCCACCAGCAGAGAGGGGCCCCCAGGGCAGCCCCAGCATTTT. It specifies CATSREGPPGQPQHF.

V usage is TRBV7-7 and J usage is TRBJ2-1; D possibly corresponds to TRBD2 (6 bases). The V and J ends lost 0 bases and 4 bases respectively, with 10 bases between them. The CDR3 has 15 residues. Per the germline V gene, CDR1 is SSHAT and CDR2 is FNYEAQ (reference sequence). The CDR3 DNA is TGTGCCAGCAGCTTAGCGGGGGGACTTTACAATGAGCAGTTCTTC. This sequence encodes CASSLAGGLYNEQFF. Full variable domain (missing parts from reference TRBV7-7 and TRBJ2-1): GAGVSQSPRYKVTKRGQDVTLRCDPISSHATLYWYQQALGQGPEFLTYFNYEAQPDKSGLPSDRFSAERPEGSISTLTIQRTEQRDSAMYRCASSLAGGLYNEQFFGPGTRLTVL.

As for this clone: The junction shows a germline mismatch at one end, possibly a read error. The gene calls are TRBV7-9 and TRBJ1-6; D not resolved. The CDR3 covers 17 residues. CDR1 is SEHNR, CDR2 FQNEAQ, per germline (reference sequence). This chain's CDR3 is CASSLERSASYNSPPHF. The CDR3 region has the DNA TGTGCCAGCAGCTTAGAGAGGTCAGCATCATATAATTCACCCCCCCACTTT.

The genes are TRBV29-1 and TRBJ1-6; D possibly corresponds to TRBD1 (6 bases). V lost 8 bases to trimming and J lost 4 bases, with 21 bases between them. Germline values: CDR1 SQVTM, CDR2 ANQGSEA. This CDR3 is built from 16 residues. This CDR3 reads CSPNRVGYSYNSPLHF. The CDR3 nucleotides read TGCAGCCCCAACAGGGTTGGGTACTCGTATAATTCACCCCTCCACTTT.

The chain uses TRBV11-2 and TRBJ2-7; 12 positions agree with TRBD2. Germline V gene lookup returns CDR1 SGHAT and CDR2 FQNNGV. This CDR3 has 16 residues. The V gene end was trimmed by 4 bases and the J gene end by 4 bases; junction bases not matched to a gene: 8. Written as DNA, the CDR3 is TGTGCCAGCAGCTCCCCTAGCGGGAGGGCCATATACGAGCAGTACTTC. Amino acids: CASSSPSGRAIYEQYF. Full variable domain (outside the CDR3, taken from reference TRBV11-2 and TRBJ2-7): EAGVAQSPRYKIIEKRQSVAFWCNPISGHATLYWYQQILGQGPKLLIQFQNNGVVDDSQLPKDRFSAERLKGVDSTLKIQPAKLEDSAVYLCASSSPSGRAIYEQYFGPGTRLTVT.

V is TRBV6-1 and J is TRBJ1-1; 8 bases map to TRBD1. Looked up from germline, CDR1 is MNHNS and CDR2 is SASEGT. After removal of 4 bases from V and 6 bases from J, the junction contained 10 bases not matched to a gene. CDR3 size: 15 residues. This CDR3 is CASSGEHRGTSEAFF. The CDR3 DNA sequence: TGTGCCAGCAGTGGGGAACACAGGGGGACCTCTGAAGCTTTCTTT.

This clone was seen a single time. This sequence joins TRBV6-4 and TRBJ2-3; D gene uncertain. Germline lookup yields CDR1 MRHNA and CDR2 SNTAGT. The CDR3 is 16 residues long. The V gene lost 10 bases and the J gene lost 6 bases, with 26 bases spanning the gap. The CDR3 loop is CATNGLQALGEDTQYF. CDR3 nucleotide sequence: TGTGCCACCAACGGCCTGCAGGCCCTGGGTGAGGATACGCAGTATTTT.

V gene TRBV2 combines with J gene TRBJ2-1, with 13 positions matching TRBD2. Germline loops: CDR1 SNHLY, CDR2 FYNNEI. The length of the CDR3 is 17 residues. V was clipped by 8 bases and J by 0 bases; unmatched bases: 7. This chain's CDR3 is CASAGLAGAGSYNEQFF. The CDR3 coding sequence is TGTGCCAGCGCCGGACTAGCGGGAGCTGGCTCCTACAATGAGCAGTTCTTC.

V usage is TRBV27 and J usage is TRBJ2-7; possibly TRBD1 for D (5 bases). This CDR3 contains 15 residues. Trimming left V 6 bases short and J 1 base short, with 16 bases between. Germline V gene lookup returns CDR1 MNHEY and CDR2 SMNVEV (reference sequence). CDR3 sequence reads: CASRKRGTHSYEQYF. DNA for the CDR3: TGTGCCAGCAGAAAAAGGGGAACGCATTCCTACGAGCAGTACTTC.